A selection of T cell receptor beta chains follows, all from one sample in a study of blood T cells in healthy people across ages. TCRdb fed the 5' RACE reads into MiXCR, producing one record per CDR3 protein. The sample includes about 1.7 million distinct CDR3 sequences, roughly 28% of them seen just once. The sample consisted of blood. The receptors derive from a woman aged 25-40 years in good health. The CDR3 runs from the conserved cysteine through the conserved F or W. Fields, in order: D gene, clone size, V gene, CDR3 length, J gene, CDR3 protein, CDR3 DNA. D genes are given only for firm matches. Size is omitted from some rows. Given values are once, few, many or a class for expanded clones.

>NA|many|TRBV29-1|14|TRBJ2-7
CSVVAADSPYEQYF
TGCAGCGTTGTTGCGGCGGACTCCCCCTACGAGCAGTACTTC
>TRBD2|many|TRBV20-1|14|TRBJ2-7
CSARGRGGLVEQYF
TGCAGTGCTAGGGGTCGGGGGGGCTTAGTCGAGCAGTACTTC
>NA|few|TRBV10-3|14|TRBJ1-2
CAISLGTVNYGYTF
TGTGCCATTAGCCTAGGGACTGTGAACTATGGCTACACCTTC
>NA|NA|TRBV12-3/TRBV12-4|14|TRBJ1-6
CASSPTRDNSPPHF
TGTGCCAGCAGTCCAACAAGGGATAATTCACCCCCCCACTTT
>NA|many|TRBV5-1|14|TRBJ2-7
CASSLPGQGDEQYF
TGTGCCAGCAGTTTACCCGGTCAAGGGGACGAGCAGTACTTC
>TRBD1|NA|TRBV12-3/TRBV12-4|15|TRBJ1-4
CASTNRGQGEEKLFF
TGTGCCAGCACCAATAGGGGACAGGGGGAGGAAAAACTGTTTTTT
>NA|few|TRBV20-1|14|TRBJ2-2
CSARVGDRFGELFF
TGCAGTGCTAGAGTAGGGGATAGGTTCGGGGAGCTGTTTTTT
>NA|few|TRBV5-1|14|TRBJ2-1
CASSLVVGLNEQFF
TGCGCCAGCAGCTTGGTGGTGGGGCTCAATGAGCAGTTCTTC
>NA|many|TRBV25-1|15|TRBJ2-5
CAKGAGGLLEETQYF
TGTGCCAAGGGGGCAGGGGGGTTGTTGGAGGAGACCCAGTACTTC
>NA|NA|TRBV12-3/TRBV12-4|14|TRBJ2-1
CASSLVQGNNEQFF
TGTGCCAGCAGTTTAGTGCAGGGTAACAATGAGCAGTTCTTC
>NA|many|TRBV7-2|15|TRBJ2-6
CASSPRPAGANVLTF
TGTGCCAGCAGCCCCCGGCCAGCCGGGGCCAACGTCCTGACTTTC
>TRBD2|many|TRBV28|15|TRBJ2-7
CASSLPTSGSYEQYF
TGTGCCAGCAGTTTGCCTACTAGCGGCTCCTACGAGCAGTACTTC